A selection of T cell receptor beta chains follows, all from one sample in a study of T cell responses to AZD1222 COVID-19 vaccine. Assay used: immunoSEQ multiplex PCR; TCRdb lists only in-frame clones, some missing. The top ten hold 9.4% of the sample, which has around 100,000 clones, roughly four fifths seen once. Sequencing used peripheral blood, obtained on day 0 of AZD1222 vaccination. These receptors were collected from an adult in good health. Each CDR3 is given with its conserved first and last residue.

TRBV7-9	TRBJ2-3	CASSLGQPGDTQYF
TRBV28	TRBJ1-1	CASSAGGAGYTEAFF
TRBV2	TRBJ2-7	CASSGAPDEQYF
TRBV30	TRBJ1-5	CAWSGNSNQPQHF
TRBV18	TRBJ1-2	CASSPQGRNGYTF
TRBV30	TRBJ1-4	CAWRGYSEKLFF
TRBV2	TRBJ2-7	CASSYSYEQYF
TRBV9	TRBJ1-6	CASSPRQSNSPLHF
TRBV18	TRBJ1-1	CASSPTEGTEAFF
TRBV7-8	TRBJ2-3	CASSWGFGGAQYF
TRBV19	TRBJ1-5	CASSPLGGGGTEPQHF
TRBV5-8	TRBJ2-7	CASSVGTSGTQGEQYF
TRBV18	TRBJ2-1	CASSPTRDNEQFF
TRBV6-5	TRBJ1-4	CASTRSGSFNEKLFF
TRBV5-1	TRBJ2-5	CASSPGQWGSETQYF
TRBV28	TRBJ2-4	CASSSPGRGSDIQYF
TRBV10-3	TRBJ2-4	CAIRLNAEVGIQYF
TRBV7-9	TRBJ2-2	CASSYIAGYTGELFF
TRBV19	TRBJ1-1	CASRESTGGDTEAFF
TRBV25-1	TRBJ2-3	CASSGQRITTDTQYF
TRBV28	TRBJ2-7	CASSPGTSGYYEQYF
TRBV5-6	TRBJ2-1	CASSSDYYNEQFF
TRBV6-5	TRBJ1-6	CASSSLVDSNSPLHF
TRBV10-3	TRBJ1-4	CAISEGPARDYEKLFF
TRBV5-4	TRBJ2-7	CASSLPGLGVYEQYF
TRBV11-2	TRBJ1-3	CASSLDRGTAGNTIYF
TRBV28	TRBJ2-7	CASSYGRNYEQYF
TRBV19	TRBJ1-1	CASSQQGSTEAFF
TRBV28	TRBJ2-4	CASLGPGDIQYF
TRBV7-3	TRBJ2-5	CASSLSGAQETQYF
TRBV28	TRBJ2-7	CASRTGTELYEQYF
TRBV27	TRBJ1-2	CASSLKERRTAESYGYTF
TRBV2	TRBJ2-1	CASSNPRGGNEQFF
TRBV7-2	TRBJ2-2	CASSLVGLAGNTGELFF
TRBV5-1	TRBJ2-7	CASSLTTGVSSYEQYF
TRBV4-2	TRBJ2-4	CASSHPAGQGSNIQYF
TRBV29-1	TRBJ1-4	CSVSSRTDPNEKLFF
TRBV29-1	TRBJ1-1	CSVDRTGNTEAFF
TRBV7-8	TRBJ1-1	CASSSFGSVNTEAFF
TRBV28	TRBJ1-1	CASSLGQLEAFF
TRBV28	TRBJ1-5	CASSRPRGGKGNQPQHF
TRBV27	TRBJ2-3	CASSLKGRWGASTDTQYF
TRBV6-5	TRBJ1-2	CASSPRRDAGYTF
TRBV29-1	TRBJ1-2	CSVDLGGDGYTF
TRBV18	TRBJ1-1	CASSSGQGQAFF